This T cell receptor (beta chain) is from a study of shared clonotypes between healthy human individuals. Germline V gene data show CDR1 as SGHTA and CDR2 as FQGNSA. Trimming removed 6 bases from V and 5 bases from J, with 10 bases in between. The CDR3 has 13 amino acids. Genomic DNA of each subset was evenly split across several immunoSEQ plates. The unsorted PBMC replicate PCRs were performed with 300 ng DNA, 25,000 to 30,000 T cell genomes. The table came from immunoSEQ multiplex PCR; TCRdb's copy has only in-frame clones and leaves some out. This table has 470,000 or so clones, roughly 80% appearing once. Study-level results: The small donor group covered limited genetic and exposure diversity.

To note about this clone: What it binds is unknown.

The V and J genes are TRBV7-2 and TRBJ1-4; no clear D. The sequence derives from a woman in her thirties or forties in good health. Some clones in this sample may be carry-over from other donors' samples. Sequenced input: PBMCs. The CDR3 sequence is CASSPGRNEKLFF. The CDR3 nucleotides read TGTGCCAGCAGTCCCGGGCGGAATGAAAAACTGTTTTTT.